Included here is one TCR beta chain sequence, with context. This record belongs to a study of blood T cell repertoires in COVID-19. Overall study: COVID-19 samples from acute and convalescent phases originated in the United States, Italy and Spain.

Those enrolled, adults aged about 18 to 89 years, came from about 24 US areas. Generated by immunoSEQ multiplex PCR, the TCRdb table keeps only in-frame clones and is missing some. The table lists about 270,000 clones, 85% to 90% of them singletons. Germline values: CDR1 MGHRA, CDR2 YSYEKL. The CDR3 sequence is 17 residues long. J gave up 0 bases and V 1 base, and 6 bases lay outside the gene matches. Sequencing was done on a sample of PBMCs or T cells enriched from blood (not recorded which). This TCR was recovered from a woman aged 25 to 39 with acute COVID-19. The genes are TRBV4-1 and TRBJ1-5; 7 bases line up with TRBD1. The DNA for the CDR3 is TGCGCCAGCAGCCAAGGGCCCGGGACAGATAGCAATCAGCCCCAGCATTTT. This gives the protein CASSQGPGTDSNQPQHF.